The next 16 T cell receptor beta chains were all read from a single sample in a study of CXCR3-negative and CXCR3-positive naive CD8 T cells. General study points: When CXCR3-positive naive cells were set against CXCR3-negative naive cells, the former had more hydrophobic TRB CDR3s.

No antigen is known for these receptors. The study made its TRB cDNA libraries by 5' RACE, adding UMI labels. TCRdb re-called the 5' RACE reads; one entry per CDR3 protein, DNA not given. The data include about 110,000 distinct CDR3 sequences; the top ten clones carry approximately 0.38%. The sequenced sample consisted of naive CXCR3+ CD8+ T cells from blood. Subset denoted: CD45RO-CCR7+CD27+CD95- naive CD8+ T cells expressing CXCR3 (TNR3+). These TCRs come from a human donor in good health. Some clones in this sample may be carry-over from other donors' samples.

The V gene is TRBV14, the J gene TRBJ2-7; the TCRdb D gene call, TRBD2, has no DNA to confirm it. Germline lookup yields CDR1 SGHDN and CDR2 FVKESK. The CDR3 has 14 residues. CDR3 protein: CASSPRPSGLEQYF.

The chain employs TRBV27 and TRBJ2-5; there is no DNA to check the TCRdb D call of TRBD2. CDR1 and CDR2 from the germline V gene are MNHEY and SMNVEV (reference sequence). This CDR3 spans 14 amino acids. CDR3 residues: CASRPSGTTETQYF.

The chain links TRBV6-6 to TRBJ1-2; TCRdb proposes TRBD1, but this gene call is untestable without DNA. The CDR3 consists of 12 residues. CDR1 is MNHNY, CDR2 SVGAGI, per germline (reference sequence). The CDR3 spells CASSSEGYGYTF.

This chain uses TRBV4-2 with TRBJ2-5; the D call from TCRdb, TRBD2, cannot be confirmed without DNA. The CDR3 has 15 residues. Germline CDR1 reads LGHNA; CDR2 reads YNFKEQ. The CDR3 loop reads CASSPSGGAQETQYF.

The CDR3 spells CASSTGQALEAFF. V gene TRBV5-1 combines with J gene TRBJ1-1; TCRdb's assignment of TRBD1 cannot be checked, as there is no DNA. The CDR3 has 13 residues. From germline, CDR1 is SGHRS and CDR2 YFSETQ.

The rearrangement joins TRBV5-1 to TRBJ2-3. The germline gives CDR1 SGHRS, CDR2 YFSETQ. The CDR3 contains 19 residues. The CDR3: CASSSSYRTEEFNTDTQYF.

The CDR3 sequence is CSALPAGGFGYEQYF. The rearrangement joins TRBV29-1 to TRBJ2-7; TCRdb's D call, TRBD1, is unchecked because there is no DNA. Germline CDR1 reads SQVTM; CDR2 reads ANQGSEA. There are 15 residues in the CDR3.

The gene calls are TRBV7-9 and TRBJ2-1; TCRdb gives TRBD2 as the D gene, but with no DNA this cannot be confirmed. From germline, CDR1 is SEHNR and CDR2 FQNEAQ (reference sequence). The CDR3 sequence is 13 residues long. Here the CDR3 reads CAFQGLAGGEQFF.

The chain uses TRBV20-1 and TRBJ2-1; the TRBD1 assignment by TCRdb is unverifiable without DNA. Germline V gene sequence: CDR1 DFQATT, CDR2 SNEGSKA (reference sequence). CDR3 length: 15 residues. The CDR3 loop reads CSAGGSTVWSNEQFF.

The V gene is TRBV3-2, the J gene TRBJ1-1. TRBV3-2 is termed a pseudogene. This CDR3 region has 13 residues. The chain's CDR3 is CASSQGWGTEAFF.

The V call is TRBV5-1, the J call TRBJ2-2; TCRdb picks TRBD1, but there is no DNA to check that call. Germline lookup yields CDR1 SGHRS and CDR2 YFSETQ. This CDR3 contains 18 residues. CDR3 region: CASSFVEGGRFDTGELFF.

J is TRBJ1-1 and V is TRBV7-9; TCRdb lists TRBD1, though no DNA is available to test this call. The germline V gene encodes CDR1 SEHNR and CDR2 FQNEAQ (reference sequence). The CDR3 sequence is 15 residues long. Here the CDR3 reads CASSEGQGANTEAFF.

The CDR3 spells CSARLPGLAAYNEQFF. The chain combines TRBV20-1 with TRBJ2-1; the D call from TCRdb, TRBD2, cannot be confirmed without DNA. CDR1 is DFQATT and CDR2 is SNEGSKA in the germline V gene (reference sequence). The CDR3 is 16 residues long.

The chain joins TRBV7-9 to TRBJ2-7; the TCRdb D gene call, TRBD1, has no DNA to confirm it. CDR1 and CDR2 (germline): SEHNR, FQNEAQ (reference sequence). The CDR3 contains 15 residues. CDR3 loop: CASSLYGTGNYEQYF.

V is TRBV7-2 and J is TRBJ2-1; the D call from TCRdb, TRBD1, cannot be confirmed without DNA. There are 13 residues in the CDR3. The germline V gene has CDR1 SGHTA and CDR2 FQGNSA. The CDR3 sequence: CASRTGGYNEQFF.

V and J are TRBV13 and TRBJ2-7; TCRdb outputs TRBD1, but without DNA this stays unchecked. CDR1 and CDR2 from the germline V gene are PRHDT and FYEKMQ (reference sequence). The CDR3 extends over 14 amino acids. CDR3 loop: CSSSSLDREYEQYF. The full variable domain, in which reference TRBV13 and TRBJ2-7 provide the parts outside the CDR3, is AAGVIQSPRHLIKEKRETATLKCYPIPRHDTVYWYQQGPGQDPQFLISFYEKMQSDKGSIPDRFSAQQFSDYHSELNMSSLELGDSALYFCSSSSLDREYEQYFGPGTRLTVT.